This T cell receptor (beta chain) was sequenced in a study of T cell responses to AZD1222 COVID-19 vaccine (dated by TCRdb to about 2021). Turning to the overall study: TCR sequencing covered roughly 230 trial participants: 200 to 220 given two doses of AZD1222 and about 26 given two doses of MenACWY control vaccine. Trial participants were enrolled by age into subgroups of 18-55, 56-69 and 70-plus years, and around 150, 28 and 57 TCR-sequenced participants, respectively, were included in these subgroups.

With respect to this clone: Its target antigen remains unknown. The input lacks base qualities; no much larger clone sits a single base away.

V sheds 4 bases and J sheds 3 bases, leaving 9 bases between their ends. The germline V gene supplies CDR1 SGHRS and CDR2 YFSETQ. The CDR3 holds 13 amino acids from the cysteine to the phenylalanine. The read is trimmed to its CDR3 DNA, 39 bases read in frame from base 1. The time point label on this specimen signifies: baseline before first vaccination. The label giving this sample's treatment or condition can be read as: meningococcal conjugate vaccine given as trial control. Vaccinee samples were obtained from the UK trials COV001 and COV002, which included a single-blind randomized controlled phase 2/3 trial of AZD1222 (ChAdOx1 nCoV-19) in healthy adults. Trial participant PBMC samples were collected at day 0 and day 28 after the second dose for TCRbeta chain sequencing. The CDR3 regions of human TCRbeta chains were analyzed by immunosequencing. The published analysis was carried out like this. TCRs in the repertoires were compared against a reference library of SARS-CoV-2-specific TCRs that had been generated with the MIRA antigen-specificity platform. Breadth was defined as the fraction of unique TCRs that were SARS-CoV-2-associated. Depth was defined as the fraction of total T cells that were SARS-CoV-2-associated. Using the MIRA data, every spike-specific TCR was mapped to the spike region that the TCR reacted to and assigned to either a CD4 or a CD8 class. Log10-transformed breadth and depth values were compared by one-way ANOVA with Sidak's multiple comparisons tests. Sourced from immuneACCESS, this table was stored by TCRdb with only in-frame sequences that have V and J called. A share of the clones is absent; for the studies checked, an unresolved V gene accounts for under half, and the remainder has no known explanation. V and J calls and clone size are as listed in that table; D and trimming were resolved from the DNA. The sample yields 100,000 to 150,000 clones; 90% were counted once. The top ten clonotypes cover about 4% of the sample.

What the study reported, not specific to this receptor: Most participants were white British and females outnumbered males, and the authors suggested that clonal diversity may have been underestimated. The whole spike protein was spanned by vaccine-associated CD4 TCRs, and dominant responses were seen in regions 160-218 and 743-854. In the small 56-69-year group, the increase in depth fell short of significance, most likely because of low power. A significant rise in spike-specific TCR breadth and depth was observed after two AZD1222 doses relative to day 0 and relative to MenACWY recipients. Reportedly, almost half of the unique spike-specific TCRs recognized epitopes lying outside the regions that are mutated in the B.1.351 and B.1.1.7 variants. No day 14 peak-response samples were available, so repertoires were characterized only after the peak T cell response. Only five to seven AZD1222 recipients were SARS-CoV-2 seropositive at baseline, limiting conclusions about previously exposed vaccinees.

The source material was peripheral blood, sampled on day 0 of MenACWY control vaccination. The receptor chain draws on TRBV5-1 and TRBJ2-3, and possibly TRBD2, on 5 matching bases. The receptor comes from an adult in good health. The DNA is TGCGCCAGCAGCGACCCGGGAACAGATACGCAGTATTTT. Its protein is CASSDPGTDTQYF.